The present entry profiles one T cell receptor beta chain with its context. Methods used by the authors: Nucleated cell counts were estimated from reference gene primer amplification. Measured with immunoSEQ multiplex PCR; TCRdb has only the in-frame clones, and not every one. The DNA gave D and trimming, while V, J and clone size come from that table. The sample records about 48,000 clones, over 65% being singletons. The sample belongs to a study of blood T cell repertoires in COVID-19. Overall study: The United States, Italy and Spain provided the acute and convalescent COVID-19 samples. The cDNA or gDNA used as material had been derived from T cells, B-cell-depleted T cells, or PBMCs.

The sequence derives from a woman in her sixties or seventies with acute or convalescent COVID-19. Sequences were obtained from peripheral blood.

CDR3 region: CASSQGGRDSQYF. The DNA for the CDR3 is TGCGCCAGCAGCCAAGGAGGGAGGGACTCGCAGTATTTT. This chain links TRBV4-1 with TRBJ2-3; 7 bases line up with TRBD2. This CDR3 has 13 amino acids. Germline CDR1 and CDR2: MGHRA and YSYEKL. Trimming cost V 1 base and J 10 bases; bases outside gene matches: 5.